This is a list of T cell receptor beta chains from one sample in a study of T cell responses to AZD1222 COVID-19 vaccine. Produced via immunoSEQ multiplex PCR; TCRdb's table is partial and in-frame only. The repertoire holds some 95,000 clones, with roughly 89% as singletons. This sample comprised peripheral blood, obtained on day 0 of MenACWY control vaccination. The receptors derive from an adult in good health. Both conserved end residues are part of each CDR3. A D gene is named only where the DNA matches it firmly. Some rows mark clone size as missing; the rest say once, few, many or name a class of expanded clone.

>.|TRBV4-3|TRBJ1-5|.
TGCGCCAGCAGCCAAGACGAGGGAATCGGCAATCAGCCCCAGCATTTT
CASSQDEGIGNQPQHF
>once|TRBV29-1|TRBJ1-2|TRBD1
TGCAGCGTCGAGGGACGACTCGGGCCAGGGGGCGGTGGCTACACCTTC
CSVEGRLGPGGGGYTF
>once|TRBV30|TRBJ1-2|TRBD1
TGTGCCTGGGTTACAGGGGGACGACGGGGCTACACCTTC
CAWVTGGRRGYTF
>.|TRBV19|TRBJ1-1|.
TGTGCCAGTAGCCTCCGGGACCTGAACACTGAAGCTTTCTTT
CASSLRDLNTEAFF
>.|TRBV11-3|TRBJ2-1|.
TGTGCCAGCAGCCCAGGAGGGGACGAGCAGTTCTTC
CASSPGGDEQFF
>.|TRBV5-1|TRBJ2-1|TRBD2
TGCGCCAGCAGCTTGGAAGCTAGCGGGGGGGCGTACAATGAGCAGTTCTTC
CASSLEASGGAYNEQFF
>.|TRBV24-1|TRBJ2-2|.
TGTGCCACCAGTGATTTAGGGGCAGGGTACACCGGGGAGCTGTTTTTT
CATSDLGAGYTGELFF
>.|TRBV10-2|TRBJ2-3|TRBD2
TGCGCCAGCAGTGAGCCTAGCGGGGAGACAGATACGCAGTATTTT
CASSEPSGETDTQYF
>.|TRBV2|TRBJ1-6|TRBD1
TGTGCCAGTTTAAACAGGGGCCGTTCACCCCTCCACTTT
CASLNRGRSPLHF
>.|TRBV7-9|TRBJ1-2|.
TGTGCCAGACCTCAACGGGGGGCCCTTAACTATGGCTACACCTTC
CARPQRGALNYGYTF
>.|TRBV19|TRBJ1-4|TRBD1
TGTGCCAGTAGTATCCCAGGGGGGAATGAAAAACTGTTTTTT
CASSIPGGNEKLFF
>.|TRBV5-6|TRBJ1-1|.
TGTGCCAGCAGCCGTGGTATCGGGACGCTGAACACTGAAGCTTTCTTT
CASSRGIGTLNTEAFF